Following are 19 T cell receptor beta chains from one sample sequenced in a study of blood T cell repertoires in COVID-19. Assay used: immunoSEQ multiplex PCR; TCRdb lists only in-frame clones, some missing. The data show 90,000 or so clones, 90% to 95% seen once. Sequenced: peripheral blood. These receptors came from a human donor with active COVID-19. The donor label of this sample is uncertain.

The chain combines TRBV4-3 with TRBJ1-1, with 7 bases fitting TRBD1. The germline V gene has CDR1 LGHNA and CDR2 YSLEER. This CDR3 has 13 residues. V shed 0 bases, J shed 11 bases, and the junction held 6 bases outside the gene matches. The CDR3 spells CASSQDVTGNAFF. The CDR3 nucleotides are TGCGCCAGCAGCCAAGACGTGACAGGGAATGCTTTCTTT.

The chain is built from TRBV13 and TRBJ1-6, with D perhaps matching TRBD1 (5 bases). The CDR3 has 15 amino acids. V lost 6 bases and J lost 6, with 15 bases in between. CDR1 and CDR2 (germline): PRHDT, FYEKMQ (reference sequence). The DNA for the CDR3 is TGTGCCAGCAGTCCAAGCGGGGCAGTTAATTCACCCCTCCACTTT. Translated: CASSPSGAVNSPLHF.

CDR3 loop: CATSRTGTGDSYEQYF. CDR3 in DNA: TGTGCCACCAGCAGAACCGGGACAGGGGACTCCTACGAGCAGTACTTC. This chain connects TRBV15 to TRBJ2-7; TRBD1 agrees at 10 bases. The junction had 4 bases not matched to a gene; V was cut back by 2 bases and J by 0 bases. Per germline, CDR1 LNHNV and CDR2 YYDKDF (reference sequence). The CDR3 covers 16 residues.

V gene TRBV2 combines with J gene TRBJ2-1; D perhaps matches TRBD2 (6 bases). V lost 7 bases, J lost 4 bases, and 20 bases lay in between. CDR3 length: 16 residues. CDR1 and CDR2 (germline): SNHLY, FYNNEI. The CDR3 is CASKSSAGTGYNEQFF. Here the CDR3 DNA reads TGTGCCAGCAAATCGTCCGCGGGGACGGGATACAATGAGCAGTTCTTC. The variable domain in full, with the rest retrieved from reference TRBV2 and TRBJ2-1, is EPEVTQTPSHQVTQMGQEVILRCVPISNHLYFYWYRQILGQKVEFLVSFYNNEISEKSEIFDDQFSVERPDGSNFTLKIRSTKLEDSAMYFCASKSSAGTGYNEQFFGPGTRLTVL.

J is TRBJ1-2 and V is TRBV12-5; the D is unclear. The V and J ends lost 6 bases and 0 bases respectively, with 11 bases between them. This CDR3 has 14 residues. Germline loops: CDR1 LGHNT, CDR2 FRNRAP. The CDR3 loop reads CASGLAGANYGYTF. Here the CDR3 DNA reads TGTGCTAGTGGCCTTGCCGGGGCTAACTATGGCTACACCTTC.

V is TRBV2 and J is TRBJ2-2; D not certain. This CDR3 has 13 amino acids. Trimming removed 3 bases at V and 5 bases at J, with 7 bases between. The germline V gene has CDR1 SNHLY and CDR2 FYNNEI. CDR3 in amino acids: CASSDRVTGELFF. The CDR3 nucleotides read TGTGCCAGCAGTGATCGCGTGACCGGGGAGCTGTTTTTT.

This sequence joins TRBV30 and TRBJ1-5; TRBD1 matches 7 bases. After removal of 3 bases from V and 0 bases from J, the junction contained 11 bases not matched to a gene. From germline, CDR1 is GTSNPN and CDR2 SVGIG (reference sequence). CDR3 length equals 17 residues. DNA for the CDR3: TGTGCCTGGAGCTCCGGGACAGCCTTCCATAGCAATCAGCCCCAGCATTTT. Protein sequence: CAWSSGTAFHSNQPQHF.

This clone was detected only once. The chain links TRBV9 to TRBJ1-1; TRBD1 aligns across 8 bases. The CDR3 length is 16 residues. J gave up 5 bases and V 4 bases, and 13 bases lay outside the gene matches. Looked up from germline, CDR1 is SGDLS and CDR2 is YYNGEE. The CDR3 nucleotides read TGTGCCAGCAGCAAGACAGGGGACGATAGATGGACTGAAGCTTTCTTT. This gives the protein CASSKTGDDRWTEAFF. The full variable domain, its missing parts supplied by reference TRBV9 and TRBJ1-1, is DSGVTQTPKHLITATGQRVTLRCSPRSGDLSVYWYQQSLDQGLQFLIQYYNGEERAKGNILERFSAQQFPDLHSELNLSSLELGDSALYFCASSKTGDDRWTEAFFGQGTRLTVV.

The genes are TRBV6-6 and TRBJ2-2; D perhaps matches TRBD1 (5 bases). CDR1 is MNHNY, CDR2 SVGAGI, per germline (reference sequence). The V gene lost 2 bases and the J gene lost 1 base, with 11 bases spanning the gap. The CDR3 has 16 residues. CDR3 sequence (DNA): TGTGCCAGCAGTTACGTTTCGCAGGGGAACACCGGGGAGCTGTTTTTT. This codes for CASSYVSQGNTGELFF.

The rearrangement links TRBV27 to TRBJ1-2; 7 bases align to TRBD1. This CDR3 has 16 amino acids. Per the germline V gene, CDR1 is MNHEY and CDR2 is SMNVEV (reference sequence). V shed 5 bases and J 8 bases; nucleotides not matched to a gene: 17. In DNA form, the CDR3 reads TGTGCCAGCAGTCCGATACGACAGGGAATGTCAAGGGGCTACACCTTC. Translation gives CASSPIRQGMSRGYTF.

The chain links TRBV9 to TRBJ2-1; 7 positions agree with TRBD1. CDR1 and CDR2 from the germline V gene are SGDLS and YYNGEE. With V trimmed by 4 bases and J by 8 bases, 6 bases remained unmatched. The CDR3 is made up of 13 amino acids. CDR3 region: CASSPPQGHEQFF. In DNA form, the CDR3 reads TGTGCCAGCAGCCCTCCACAGGGGCATGAGCAGTTCTTC.

This clone was counted only a few times. The chain employs TRBV5-1 and TRBJ2-1; 12 positions match TRBD1. V lost 3 bases, J lost 6 bases, and 7 bases stayed unmatched. Germline V gene sequence: CDR1 SGHRS, CDR2 YFSETQ. The CDR3 length is 16 residues. As DNA, the CDR3 is TGCGCCAGCAGCTATATCGGGACAGGGGGCTTCAATGAGCAGTTCTTC. This encodes CASSYIGTGGFNEQFF.

The V and J genes are TRBV7-9 and TRBJ1-1; the D is unclear. The germline V gene encodes CDR1 SEHNR and CDR2 FQNEAQ (reference sequence). V gave up 5 bases and J gave up 0 bases, with 10 bases separating them. This CDR3 spans 14 amino acids. The CDR3 loop is CASSGWAMNTEAFF. The CDR3 bases are TGTGCCAGCAGCGGGTGGGCCATGAACACTGAAGCTTTCTTT.

The chain uses TRBV9 and TRBJ2-1, with a possible D match to TRBD2 (6 bases). This CDR3 is built from 19 residues. V lost 3 bases and J lost 1, with 23 bases in between. Germline V gene data show CDR1 as SGDLS and CDR2 as YYNGEE. The CDR3 DNA reads as TGTGCCAGCAGCGGCTGGGGGGACCCGAGGGGTCGGTCCTACAATGAGCAGTTCTTC. It yields the protein CASSGWGDPRGRSYNEQFF.

This clone came up once. J is TRBJ1-3 and V is TRBV10-3; no clear D. Germline V gene data show CDR1 as ENHRY and CDR2 as SYGVKD. CDR3 size: 16 residues. Trimming stripped 3 bases from V and 0 bases from J, with 12 bases between. The CDR3 DNA sequence: TGTGCCATCAGTGATACAGCAACCAGCTCTGGAAACACCATATATTTT. Its protein is CAISDTATSSGNTIYF.

The V call is TRBV5-1, the J call TRBJ2-7; 7 bases match TRBD2. Germline values: CDR1 SGHRS, CDR2 YFSETQ. The CDR3 is made up of 14 amino acids. V lost 3 bases to trimming and J lost 2 bases; unmatched junction nucleotides: 5. CDR3 DNA: TGCGCCAGCAGCTCGACGGGGGGAACCTACGAGCAGTACTTC. The encoded protein is CASSSTGGTYEQYF.

The rearrangement links TRBV15 to TRBJ2-5; 10 bases agree with TRBD2. The trim removed 5 bases at V and 3 bases at J, leaving 6 bases unmatched. Germline-derived CDR1 and CDR2 are LNHNV and YYDKDF (reference sequence). This CDR3 has 15 amino acids. The CDR3 reads CATSFLAGEKETQYF. In DNA form, the CDR3 reads TGTGCCACCAGCTTCCTAGCGGGGGAAAAAGAGACCCAGTACTTC.

V is TRBV7-2 and J is TRBJ2-7; TRBD2 matches 7 bases. CDR3 length: 18 amino acids. After removal of 2 bases from V and 6 bases from J, the junction contained 19 bases not matched to a gene. Germline CDR1 SGHTA, CDR2 FQGNSA. The CDR3 spells CASSLRRPWGGLLSEQYF. In DNA, the CDR3 is TGTGCCAGCAGCTTACGCAGGCCCTGGGGGGGACTCCTTAGCGAGCAGTACTTC.

V and J are TRBV28 and TRBJ1-2; no definite D call. Trimming took off 5 bases at V and 8 bases at J, with 18 bases between the two ends. This CDR3 has 14 amino acids. Germline V gives CDR1 MDHEN, CDR2 SYDVKM. The CDR3 is CASSPAGSTPGYTF. The CDR3 DNA reads as TGTGCCAGCAGTCCCGCGGGGAGTACTCCGGGCTACACCTTC.